The 12 T cell receptor beta chains in this list originate from one sample, sequenced in a study of post-analysis software for immune sequencing data. Points from the study as a whole: TRBV segments more frequent in patients than in controls numbered roughly 5 and included TRBV5-6, TRBV5-1 and TRBV20-1.

Tagging with unique molecular identifiers was a feature of the TCR beta cDNA libraries. TCRdb independently ran MiXCR on the PCR reads; one entry per CDR3 protein. The table shows 550,000 to 700,000 distinct CDR3 sequences, with about 44% occurring only once. These TCRs' antigens remain unknown. The sequencing sample was made of blood. Receptor source: a girl aged 10 to 17 with multiple sclerosis.

There are a few counts of this clonotype. V gene TRBV4-1 combines with J gene TRBJ2-1, with a possible D match to TRBD2 (6 bases). V was clipped by 2 bases and J by 4 bases, with 15 bases between them. Germline CDR1 is MGHRA and CDR2 is YSYEKL. The CDR3 runs 16 residues. CDR3 sequence: CASSQREALTYNEQFF. In nucleotides, the CDR3 is TGCGCCAGCAGCCAAAGGGAGGCGCTTACGTACAATGAGCAGTTCTTC.

The rearrangement links TRBV5-1 to TRBJ1-2, with 7 bases that match TRBD1. The CDR3 runs to 13 residues. J was trimmed by 8 bases and V by 1 base; bases with no gene match: 5. The germline CDR1 and CDR2 sequences are SGHRS and YFSETQ. The CDR3 DNA reads as TGCGCCAGCAGCTTGCCAGGGGGATCGGGCTACACCTTC. This encodes CASSLPGGSGYTF.

Note on this clonotype: The junction and the germline gene differ at one end; a read error may be behind it. V usage is TRBV6-6 and J usage is TRBJ2-1; the D is unclear. CDR3 length: 13 residues. Germline lookup yields CDR1 MNHNY and CDR2 SVGAGI (reference sequence). The chain's CDR3 is CASRTDSYSEQFF. The CDR3 nucleotides read TGTGCCAGCAGGACCGACTCCTACAGTGAGCAGTTCTTC.

The chain employs TRBV11-3 and TRBJ1-2, with 8 nucleotides matching TRBD1. V gave up 4 bases and J gave up 6 bases; unmatched junction bases: 7. CDR3 length: 14 residues. Germline loops: CDR1 SGHNT, CDR2 YENEEA. The DNA of the CDR3 is TGTGCCAGCAGCTCGTCGACAGGGGAGAATGGCTACACCTTC. Amino acids: CASSSSTGENGYTF.

The chain has TRBV29-1 and TRBJ2-7, with TRBD1 identical over 7 bases. CDR1 is SQVTM, CDR2 ANQGSEA, per germline. V lost 7 bases, J lost 10 bases, and 16 bases stayed unmatched. There are 13 residues in the CDR3. The DNA of the CDR3 is TGCAGCGGTTGGGACAGCCAAGAGATGGCCCAGTACTTC. Residues: CSGWDSQEMAQYF.

The chain is built from TRBV6-6 and TRBJ1-2; D unclear. The V gene lost 0 bases and the J gene lost 5 bases, with 7 bases spanning the gap. The CDR3 is made up of 13 amino acids. Germline V gene lookup returns CDR1 MNHNY and CDR2 SVGAGI (reference sequence). The CDR3 sequence: CASSYSQEYGYTF. The CDR3 nucleotides are TGTGCCAGCAGTTACTCGCAGGAATATGGCTACACCTTC.

The V call is TRBV10-3, the J call TRBJ1-5, with no clear D. The CDR3 spans 15 residues. Deletions cut 3 bases from V and 3 bases from J, with 12 bases between. The germline CDR1 and CDR2 sequences are ENHRY and SYGVKD. DNA for the CDR3: TGTGCCATCAGTGACATGAAAGGGATCAATCAGCCCCAGCATTTT. Protein: CAISDMKGINQPQHF.

The chain is built from TRBV13 and TRBJ1-1; the D is unclear. Between the trimmed V and J ends, which lost 0 bases and 3 bases, there was a span of 11 bases. This CDR3 region has 15 residues. Germline lookup yields CDR1 PRHDT and CDR2 FYEKMQ (reference sequence). The CDR3 is CASSLGSSGDTEAFF. DNA for the CDR3: TGTGCCAGCAGCTTAGGGTCCTCCGGGGACACTGAAGCTTTCTTT. Filled out from reference TRBV13 and TRBJ1-1, the complete variable domain reads AAGVIQSPRHLIKEKRETATLKCYPIPRHDTVYWYQQGPGQDPQFLISFYEKMQSDKGSIPDRFSAQQFSDYHSELNMSSLELGDSALYFCASSLGSSGDTEAFFGQGTRLTVV.

The chain combines TRBV6-5 with TRBJ2-5, with D possibly matching TRBD1 (6 bases). Trimming took 6 bases from V and 7 from J, leaving 15 bases between them. CDR3 size: 13 residues. Germline lookup yields CDR1 MNHEY and CDR2 SVGAGI. The CDR3 DNA sequence: TGTGCCAGCAGAAACAGGGCTAAAGGGACCCAGTACTTC. It codes for CASRNRAKGTQYF.

The V and J genes are TRBV7-2 and TRBJ1-1; D is unresolved. The CDR3 extends over 13 amino acids. Germline CDR1 and CDR2: SGHTA and FQGNSA. The V gene lost 11 bases and the J gene lost 1 base, with 14 bases spanning the gap. In nucleotides, the CDR3 is TGTGCCTGCCGGGAACAGCCGAACACTGAAGCTTTCTTT. It specifies CACREQPNTEAFF.

This clonotype was picked up many times. The chain employs TRBV6-5 and TRBJ2-7; 8 bases align to TRBD2. Germline V lookup: CDR1 MNHEY, CDR2 SVGAGI. This CDR3 spans 16 amino acids. The V gene end was trimmed by 6 bases and the J gene end by 4 bases; junction bases not matched to a gene: 14. The CDR3: CASRKLPGLGWYEQYF. The CDR3 DNA reads as TGTGCCAGCAGAAAACTTCCGGGACTAGGGTGGTACGAGCAGTACTTC.

The genes are TRBV29-1 and TRBJ2-1; TRBD1 might be the D (5 bases). Germline-derived CDR1 and CDR2 are SQVTM and ANQGSEA. This CDR3 comprises 14 residues. The V end lost 3 bases, the J end lost 0 bases, and 9 bases lay between the germline ends. CDR3 in DNA: TGCAGCGTTGACGGTGGACACTCCTACAATGAGCAGTTCTTC. It encodes CSVDGGHSYNEQFF.